A selection of T cell receptor beta chains follows, all from one sample in a study of T cell changes during pregnancy in multiple sclerosis. Profiled with immunoSEQ multiplex PCR; TCRdb holds only in-frame clones, not every one. The profile shows roughly 83,000 clones, over 80% of them singletons. The source was PBMCs, collected in the first trimester of pregnancy. The receptors were sampled from a female donor in good health, serving as a control in a pregnancy study. Some clones in this sample may be carry-over from other donors' samples. The conserved cysteine and the conserved F or W are not part of the CDR3 here.

cdr3_aa	v_call	j_call
ASSRVGETQY	TRBV2	TRBJ2-5
ASSPRTGGRGGYT	TRBV7-9	TRBJ1-2
ASSRALTEAF	TRBV5-5	TRBJ1-1
ASSPVDKEGYT	TRBV28	TRBJ1-2
SVVARTGNTEAF	TRBV29-1	TRBJ1-1
ASRGGITDTQY	TRBV2	TRBJ2-3
ASSPAPRAEAF	TRBV5-1	TRBJ1-1
ASSPWTDTGELF	TRBV5-4	TRBJ2-2
ASSFTGGNSPLH	TRBV28	TRBJ1-6
ASSRAYEQY	TRBV28	TRBJ2-7
SDRVGDIQY	TRBV20-1	TRBJ2-4
ASSSPGEYGYT	TRBV7-9	TRBJ1-2
SEDCSSYNEQF	TRBV29-1	TRBJ2-1
ASSLGDSSNQPQH	TRBV7-9	TRBJ1-5
ATQGIGETQY	TRBV7-2	TRBJ2-5
ASVGPYNSPLH	TRBV19	TRBJ1-6
ASSLEVTGGREQY	TRBV7-2	TRBJ2-7
ASSVRQGGRTDTQY	TRBV6-1	TRBJ2-3
ASSEQGLGYT	TRBV2	TRBJ1-2
ATSRGERGRYQETQY	TRBV15	TRBJ2-5
ASSLVGGRYNSPLH	TRBV5-1	TRBJ1-6
ASSRLRGNEQF	TRBV4-1	TRBJ2-1
ASSLVLAGGSDTQY	TRBV7-8	TRBJ2-3
ASSGPGTPYEQY	TRBV5-4	TRBJ2-7
ASSLLGLVTEAF	TRBV5-6	TRBJ1-1
ASSGALSQPQH	TRBV6-1	TRBJ1-5
ASSLSDRGHGQPQH	TRBV5-6	TRBJ1-5
ASSLGGSGTYEQY	TRBV7-6	TRBJ2-7
ASSLGQGGYGYT	TRBV5-1	TRBJ1-2
ASSPSGQPREAF	TRBV18	TRBJ1-1
ASSGGSDGGETQY	TRBV10-2	TRBJ2-5
ASSQDAQGGRRTGELF	TRBV11-1	TRBJ2-2
ASSQDLRGVAGMEQY	TRBV4-3	TRBJ2-7
AWSGAGGPHEQY	TRBV30	TRBJ2-7
ASSPPDSYNEQF	TRBV13	TRBJ2-1
ASKMAGGPGELF	TRBV6-1	TRBJ2-2